This T cell receptor (beta chain) derives from a study of T cell responses to AZD1222 COVID-19 vaccine. Study information: Pooled samples include second doses given at about 4 or 12 weeks. Study-wide results and limits: The number of AZD1222 recipients seropositive at baseline was only 5 to 7. White British ancestry dominated among donors, who included more females, and clonal diversity was possibly underestimated.

The CDR3 covers 16 residues. Trimming removed 0 bases at V and 7 bases at J, with 14 bases between. Germline V gives CDR1 SGHRS, CDR2 YFSETQ. The table came from immunoSEQ multiplex PCR; TCRdb's copy has only in-frame clones and leaves some out. The table shows approximately 150,000 clones, with about 95% occurring only once. Points on this clone: Its matching antigen is unknown.

The chain links TRBV5-1 to TRBJ1-6, with D possibly TRBD1 on 5 matching bases. The TCR originated in an adult in good health. The sequences come from peripheral blood, collected on day 0 of AZD1222 vaccination. CDR3 coding DNA: TGCGCCAGCAGCTTGGCTTCTGGGGGTGGCAATTCACCCCTCCACTTT. It is translated as CASSLASGGGNSPLHF.